This TCR beta chain was identified in a study of CD8 T cells in Susac syndrome. Study results and limitations: It was acknowledged by the study that relatively few individuals were included in its TCR sequencing and HLA analysis.

Note on this clonotype: Its specificity is unknown.

The CDR3 extends over 15 amino acids. CD8+ and CD4+ T cells from blood underwent TCR beta sequencing, which was carried out in a high-throughput format. Each multiple sclerosis control was a treatment-naive patient with relapsing-remitting disease that was either stable or active. Reverse transcription of 0.5 to 1 ug RNA was carried out with random hexamers. Across 54 Vbeta and 13 Jbeta, TCR beta CDR3 was amplified with immunoSEQ multiplex PCR. MiXCR was run by TCRdb on the immunoSEQ multiplex PCR reads, yielding one entry per CDR3 protein. Among 170,000 or so distinct CDR3 sequences listed, 90% to 95% were seen once.

The TCR was taken from a human donor with multiple sclerosis. The source material was CD8+ T cells from PBMCs. The V gene is TRBV21-1, the J gene TRBJ1-2; the D segment call TRBD1 is taken from the table without a DNA check. TRBV21-1 is classified as a pseudogene. CDR3 loop: CASSTRNRAAYGYTF. Here the CDR3 DNA reads TGTGCCAGCAGCACGAGAAACAGGGCGGCCTATGGCTACACCTTC.